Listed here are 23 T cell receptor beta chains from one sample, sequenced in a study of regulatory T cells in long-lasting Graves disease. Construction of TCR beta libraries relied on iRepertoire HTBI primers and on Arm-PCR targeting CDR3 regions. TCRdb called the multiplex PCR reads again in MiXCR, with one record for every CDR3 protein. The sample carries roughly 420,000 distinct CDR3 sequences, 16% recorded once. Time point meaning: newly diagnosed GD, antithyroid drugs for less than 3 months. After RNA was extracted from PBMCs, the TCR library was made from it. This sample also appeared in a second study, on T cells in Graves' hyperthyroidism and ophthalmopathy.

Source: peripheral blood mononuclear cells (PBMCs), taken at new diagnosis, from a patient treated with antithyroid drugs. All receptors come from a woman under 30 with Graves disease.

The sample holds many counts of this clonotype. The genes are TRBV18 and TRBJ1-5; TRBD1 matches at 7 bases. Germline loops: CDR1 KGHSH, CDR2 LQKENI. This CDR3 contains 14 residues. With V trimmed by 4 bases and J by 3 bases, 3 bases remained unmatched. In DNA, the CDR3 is TGTGCCAGCTCACAAGGACAGGCCAATCAGCCCCAGCATTTT. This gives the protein CASSQGQANQPQHF.

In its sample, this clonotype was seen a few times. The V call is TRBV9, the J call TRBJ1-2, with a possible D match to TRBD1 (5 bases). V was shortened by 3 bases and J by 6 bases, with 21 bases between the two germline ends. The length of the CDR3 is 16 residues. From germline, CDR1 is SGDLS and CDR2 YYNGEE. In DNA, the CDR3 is TGTGCCAGCAGCGACGGGACGCACCGGCTTGTAGATGGCTACACCTTC. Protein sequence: CASSDGTHRLVDGYTF.

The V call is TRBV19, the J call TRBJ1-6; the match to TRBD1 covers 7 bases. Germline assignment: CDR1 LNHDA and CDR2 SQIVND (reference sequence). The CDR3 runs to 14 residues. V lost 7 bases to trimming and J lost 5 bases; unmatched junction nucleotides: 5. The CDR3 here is CASKRDSNNSPLHF. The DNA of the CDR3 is TGTGCCAGTAAAAGGGACAGCAATAATTCACCCCTCCACTTT.

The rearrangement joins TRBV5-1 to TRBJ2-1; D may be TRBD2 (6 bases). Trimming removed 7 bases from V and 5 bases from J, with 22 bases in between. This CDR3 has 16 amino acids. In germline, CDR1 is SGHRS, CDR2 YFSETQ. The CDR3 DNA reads TGCGCCAGCGGGGGGTTGGAGGGAGATGCGAACAATGAGCAGTTCTTC. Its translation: CASGGLEGDANNEQFF.

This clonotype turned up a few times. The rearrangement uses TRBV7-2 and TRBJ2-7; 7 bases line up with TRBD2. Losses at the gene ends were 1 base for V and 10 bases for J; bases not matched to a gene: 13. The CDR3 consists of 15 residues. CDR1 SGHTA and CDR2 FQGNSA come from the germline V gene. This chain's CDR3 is CASSLGGGGFREQYF. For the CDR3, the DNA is TGTGCCAGCAGCTTAGGGGGGGGGGGGTTTAGGGAACAGTACTTC.

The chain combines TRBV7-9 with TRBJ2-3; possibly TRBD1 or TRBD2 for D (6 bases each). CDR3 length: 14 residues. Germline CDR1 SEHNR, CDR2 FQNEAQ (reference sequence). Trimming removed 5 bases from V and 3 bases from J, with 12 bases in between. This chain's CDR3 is CASSTQGTTDTQYF. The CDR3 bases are TGTGCCAGCAGCACGCAGGGGACTACAGATACGCAGTATTTT.

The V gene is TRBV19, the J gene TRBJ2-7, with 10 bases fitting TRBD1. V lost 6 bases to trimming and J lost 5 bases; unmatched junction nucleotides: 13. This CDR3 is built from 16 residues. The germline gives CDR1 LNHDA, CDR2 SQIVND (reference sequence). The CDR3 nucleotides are TGTGCCAGTAGCATTATGGAGGGGACAGGGGAAAACGAGCAGTACTTC. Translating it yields CASSIMEGTGENEQYF.

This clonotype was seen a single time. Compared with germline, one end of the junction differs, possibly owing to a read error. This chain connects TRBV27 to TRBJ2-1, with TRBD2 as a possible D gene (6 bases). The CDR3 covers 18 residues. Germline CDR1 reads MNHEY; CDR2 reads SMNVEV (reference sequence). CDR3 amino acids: CAGSLLGRLVTPYNEQFF. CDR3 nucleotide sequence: TGTGCCGGCAGTTTATTGGGCCGACTAGTGACCCCCTACAATGAGCAGTTCTTC.

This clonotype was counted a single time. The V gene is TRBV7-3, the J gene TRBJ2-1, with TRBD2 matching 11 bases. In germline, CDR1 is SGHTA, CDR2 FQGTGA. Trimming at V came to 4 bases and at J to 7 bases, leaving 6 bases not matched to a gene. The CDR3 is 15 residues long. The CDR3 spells CASSSLAGEINEQFF. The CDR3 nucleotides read TGTGCCAGCAGCTCACTAGCGGGAGAGATAAATGAGCAGTTCTTC.

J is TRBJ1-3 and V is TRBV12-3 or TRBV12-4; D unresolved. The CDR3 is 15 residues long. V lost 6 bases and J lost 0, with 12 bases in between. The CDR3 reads CASRPQVLSGNTIYF. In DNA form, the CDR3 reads TGTGCCAGCAGACCTCAGGTCCTCTCTGGAAACACCATATATTTT.

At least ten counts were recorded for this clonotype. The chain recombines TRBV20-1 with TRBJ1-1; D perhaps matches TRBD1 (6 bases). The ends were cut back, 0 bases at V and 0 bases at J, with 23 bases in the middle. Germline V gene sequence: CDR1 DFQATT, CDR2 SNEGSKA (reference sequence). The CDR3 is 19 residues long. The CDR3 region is CSARDSGQGWGRMNTEAFF. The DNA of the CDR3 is TGCAGTGCTAGAGATTCGGGGCAGGGGTGGGGCCGCATGAACACTGAAGCTTTCTTT.

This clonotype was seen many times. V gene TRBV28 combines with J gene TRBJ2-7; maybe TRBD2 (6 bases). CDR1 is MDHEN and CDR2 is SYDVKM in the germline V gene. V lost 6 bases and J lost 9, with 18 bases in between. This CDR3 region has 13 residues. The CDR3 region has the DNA TGTGCCAGCAGACTCCCACCGGGACTCCGGCAGTACTTC. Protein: CASRLPPGLRQYF.

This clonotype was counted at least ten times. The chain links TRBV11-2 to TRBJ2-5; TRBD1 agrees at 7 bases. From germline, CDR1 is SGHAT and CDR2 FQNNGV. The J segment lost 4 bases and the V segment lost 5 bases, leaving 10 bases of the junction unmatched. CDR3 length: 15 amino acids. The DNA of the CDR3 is TGTGCCAGCAGCACCAACAGGGGTTTGGGAGAGACCCAGTACTTC. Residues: CASSTNRGLGETQYF.

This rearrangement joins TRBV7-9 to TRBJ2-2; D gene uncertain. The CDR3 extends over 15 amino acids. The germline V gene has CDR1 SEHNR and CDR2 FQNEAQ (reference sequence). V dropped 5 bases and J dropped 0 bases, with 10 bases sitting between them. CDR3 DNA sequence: TGTGCCAGCAGCCAACCTTGGCCGAACACCGGGGAGCTGTTTTTT. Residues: CASSQPWPNTGELFF.

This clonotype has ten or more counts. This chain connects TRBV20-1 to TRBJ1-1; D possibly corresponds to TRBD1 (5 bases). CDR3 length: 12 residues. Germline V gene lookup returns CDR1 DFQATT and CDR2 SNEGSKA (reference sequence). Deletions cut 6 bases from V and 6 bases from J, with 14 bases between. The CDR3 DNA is TGCAGTGCCCCCCGGGGCCAGTCTGAAGCTTTCTTT. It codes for CSAPRGQSEAFF.

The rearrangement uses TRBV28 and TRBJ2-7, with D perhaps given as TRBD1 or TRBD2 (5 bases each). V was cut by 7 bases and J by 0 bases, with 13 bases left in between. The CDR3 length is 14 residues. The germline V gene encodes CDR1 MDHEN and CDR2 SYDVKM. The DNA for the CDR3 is TGTGCCAGCAACTCACGGGGCATCTCCTACGAGCAGTACTTC. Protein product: CASNSRGISYEQYF.

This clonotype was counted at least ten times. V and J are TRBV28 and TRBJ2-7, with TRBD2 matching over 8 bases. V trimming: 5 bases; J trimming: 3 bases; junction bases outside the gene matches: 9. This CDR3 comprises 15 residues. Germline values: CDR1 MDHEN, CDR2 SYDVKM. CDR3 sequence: CASSTSGTRGYEQYF. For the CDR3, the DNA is TGTGCCAGCAGTACCTCCGGGACTAGGGGCTACGAGCAGTACTTC.

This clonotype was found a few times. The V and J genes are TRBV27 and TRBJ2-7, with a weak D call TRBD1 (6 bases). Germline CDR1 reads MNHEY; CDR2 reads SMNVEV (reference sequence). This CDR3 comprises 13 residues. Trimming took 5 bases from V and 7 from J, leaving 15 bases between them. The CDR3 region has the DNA TGTGCCAGCAGTCGGACAGCCGACCGGGAGCAGTACTTC. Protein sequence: CASSRTADREQYF.

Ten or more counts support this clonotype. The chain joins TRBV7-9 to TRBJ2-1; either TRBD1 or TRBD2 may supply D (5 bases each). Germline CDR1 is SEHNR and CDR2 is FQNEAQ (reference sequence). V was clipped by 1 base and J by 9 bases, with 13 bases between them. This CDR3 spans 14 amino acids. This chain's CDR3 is CASSLGGASGEQFF. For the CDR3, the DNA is TGTGCCAGCAGCTTAGGAGGGGCATCCGGTGAGCAGTTCTTC.

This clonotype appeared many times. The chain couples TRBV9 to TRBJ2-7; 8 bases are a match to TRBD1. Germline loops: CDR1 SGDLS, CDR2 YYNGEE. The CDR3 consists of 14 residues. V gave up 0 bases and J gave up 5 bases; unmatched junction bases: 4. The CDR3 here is CASSVEGTGDEQYF. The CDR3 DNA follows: TGTGCCAGCAGCGTAGAGGGGACAGGAGACGAGCAGTACTTC.

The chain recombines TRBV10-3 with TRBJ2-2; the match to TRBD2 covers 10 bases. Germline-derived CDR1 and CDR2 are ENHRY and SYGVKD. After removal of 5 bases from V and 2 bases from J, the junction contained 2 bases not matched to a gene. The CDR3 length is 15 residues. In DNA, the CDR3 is TGTGCCATCAGTACTAGCGGGACAAACACCGGGGAGCTGTTTTTT. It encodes CAISTSGTNTGELFF.

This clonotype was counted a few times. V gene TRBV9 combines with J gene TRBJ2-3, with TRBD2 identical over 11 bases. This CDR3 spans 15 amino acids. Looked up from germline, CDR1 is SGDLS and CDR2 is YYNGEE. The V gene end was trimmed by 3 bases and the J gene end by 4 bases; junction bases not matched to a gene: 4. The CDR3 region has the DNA TGTGCCAGCAGCGGCGGGACTAGCGGCCCAGATACGCAGTATTTT. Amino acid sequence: CASSGGTSGPDTQYF.

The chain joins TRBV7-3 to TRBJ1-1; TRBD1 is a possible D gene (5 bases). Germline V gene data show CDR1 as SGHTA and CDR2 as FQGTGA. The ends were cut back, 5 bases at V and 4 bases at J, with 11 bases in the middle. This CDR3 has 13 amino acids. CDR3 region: CASSTQGSTEAFF. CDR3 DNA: TGTGCCAGCAGCACCCAGGGTTCCACTGAAGCTTTCTTT.